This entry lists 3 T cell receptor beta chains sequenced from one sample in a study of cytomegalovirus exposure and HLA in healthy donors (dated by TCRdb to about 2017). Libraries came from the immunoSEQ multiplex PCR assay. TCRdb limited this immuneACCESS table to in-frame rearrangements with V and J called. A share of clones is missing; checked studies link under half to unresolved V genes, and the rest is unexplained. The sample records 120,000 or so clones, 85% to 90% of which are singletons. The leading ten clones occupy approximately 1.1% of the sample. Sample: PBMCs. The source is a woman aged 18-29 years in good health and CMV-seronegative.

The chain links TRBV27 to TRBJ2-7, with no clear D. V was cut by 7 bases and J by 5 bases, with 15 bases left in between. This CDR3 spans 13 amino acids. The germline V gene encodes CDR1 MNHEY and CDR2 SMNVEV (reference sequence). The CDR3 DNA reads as TGTGCCAGCACCCCATCGACTCGGAACGAGCAGTACTTC. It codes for CASTPSTRNEQYF.

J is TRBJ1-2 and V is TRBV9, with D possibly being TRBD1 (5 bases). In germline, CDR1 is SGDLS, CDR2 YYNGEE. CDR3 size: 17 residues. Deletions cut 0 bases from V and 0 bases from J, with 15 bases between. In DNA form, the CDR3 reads TGTGCCAGCAGCGTAGCTGACAGAAGTTTATCTAACTATGGCTACACCTTC. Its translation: CASSVADRSLSNYGYTF.

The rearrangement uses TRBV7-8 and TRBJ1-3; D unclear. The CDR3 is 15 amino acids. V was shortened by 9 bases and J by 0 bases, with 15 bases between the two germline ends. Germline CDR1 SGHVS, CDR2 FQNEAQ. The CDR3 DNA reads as TGTGCCAGTTTAGAGCGCCTCTTCTCTGGAAACACCATATATTTT. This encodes CASLERLFSGNTIYF.